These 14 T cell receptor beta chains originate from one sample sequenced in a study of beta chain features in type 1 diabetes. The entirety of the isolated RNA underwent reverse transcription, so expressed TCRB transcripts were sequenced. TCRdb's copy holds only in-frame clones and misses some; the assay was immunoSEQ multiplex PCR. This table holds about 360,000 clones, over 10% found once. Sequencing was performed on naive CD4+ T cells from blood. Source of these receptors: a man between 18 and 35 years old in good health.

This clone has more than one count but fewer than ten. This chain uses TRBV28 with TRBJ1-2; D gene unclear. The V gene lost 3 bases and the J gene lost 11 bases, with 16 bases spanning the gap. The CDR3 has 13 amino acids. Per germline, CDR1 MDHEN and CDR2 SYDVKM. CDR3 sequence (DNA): TGTGCCAGCAGTTTCAGGAGGGTGCGCCAATACACCTTC. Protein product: CASSFRRVRQYTF.

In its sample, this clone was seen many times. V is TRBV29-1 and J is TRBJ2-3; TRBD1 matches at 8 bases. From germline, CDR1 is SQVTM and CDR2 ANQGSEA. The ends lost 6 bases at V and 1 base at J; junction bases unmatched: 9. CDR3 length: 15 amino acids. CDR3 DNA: TGCAGCGTCCAAAGGACAGGGCAGCGCACAGATACGCAGTATTTT. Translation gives CSVQRTGQRTDTQYF.

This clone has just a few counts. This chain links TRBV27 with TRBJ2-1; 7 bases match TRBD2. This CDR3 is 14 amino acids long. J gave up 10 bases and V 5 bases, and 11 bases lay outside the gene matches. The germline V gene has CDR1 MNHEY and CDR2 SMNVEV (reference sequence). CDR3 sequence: CASSPRTSIYEQFF. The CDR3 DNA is TGTGCCAGCAGTCCCAGGACTAGTATTTACGAGCAGTTCTTC.

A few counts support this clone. For the CDR3, the DNA is TGTGCCAGCAGCCATCCTTGGACAGCCTCCTACGAGCAGTACTTC. Translating it yields CASSHPWTASYEQYF. The V gene is TRBV28, the J gene TRBJ2-7, with a weak D call TRBD1 (6 bases). Trimming left V 6 bases short and J 0 bases short, with 15 bases between. CDR1 and CDR2 (germline): MDHEN, SYDVKM. CDR3 length equals 15 residues. The complete variable domain, with remaining parts taken from reference TRBV28 and TRBJ2-7, reads DVKVTQSSRYLVKRTGEKVFLECVQDMDHENMFWYRQDPGLGLRLIYFSYDVKMKEKGDIPEGYSVSREKKERFSLILESASTNQTSMYLCASSHPWTASYEQYFGPGTRLTVT.

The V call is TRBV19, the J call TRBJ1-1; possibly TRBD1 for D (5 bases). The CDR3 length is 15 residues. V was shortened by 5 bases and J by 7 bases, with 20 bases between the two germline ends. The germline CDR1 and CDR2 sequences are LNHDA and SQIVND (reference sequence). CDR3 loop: CASSVTFGRAHEAFF. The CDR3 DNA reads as TGTGCCAGTAGTGTAACTTTCGGCAGGGCCCATGAAGCTTTCTTT.

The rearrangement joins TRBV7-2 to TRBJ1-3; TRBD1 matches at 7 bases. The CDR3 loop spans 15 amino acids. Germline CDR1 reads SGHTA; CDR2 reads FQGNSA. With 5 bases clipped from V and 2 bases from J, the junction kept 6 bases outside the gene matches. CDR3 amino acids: CASSPRDRPGNTIYF. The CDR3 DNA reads TGTGCCAGCAGCCCCCGGGACAGACCTGGAAACACCATATATTTT.

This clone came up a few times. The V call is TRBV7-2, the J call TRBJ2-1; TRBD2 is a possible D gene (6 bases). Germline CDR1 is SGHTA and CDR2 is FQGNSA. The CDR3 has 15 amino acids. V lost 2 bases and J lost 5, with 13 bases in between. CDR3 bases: TGTGCCAGCAGCTTACTGGCGGGGCTGGACAATGAGCAGTTCTTC. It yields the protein CASSLLAGLDNEQFF.

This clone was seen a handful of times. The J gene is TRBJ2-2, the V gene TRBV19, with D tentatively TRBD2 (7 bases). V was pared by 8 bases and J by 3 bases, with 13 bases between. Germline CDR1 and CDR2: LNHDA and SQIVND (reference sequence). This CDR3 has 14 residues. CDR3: CASRWGGDTGELFF. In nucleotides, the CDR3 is TGTGCCAGTCGGTGGGGGGGCGACACCGGGGAGCTGTTTTTT.

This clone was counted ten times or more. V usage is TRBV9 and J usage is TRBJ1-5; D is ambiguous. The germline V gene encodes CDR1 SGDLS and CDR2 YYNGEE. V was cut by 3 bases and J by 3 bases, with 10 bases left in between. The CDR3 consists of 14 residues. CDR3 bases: TGTGCCAGCAGCGCCCCCGGGTACAATCAGCCCCAGCATTTT. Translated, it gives CASSAPGYNQPQHF.

The CDR3 DNA is TGTGCCAGCTCGGACAGGGGCGCGGGGGAGCAGTACTTC. This sequence encodes CASSDRGAGEQYF. The chain is built from TRBV6-5 and TRBJ2-7; 9 bases align to TRBD1. The CDR3 sequence is 13 residues long. V was pared by 8 bases and J by 7 bases, with 9 bases of the junction left unmatched. CDR1 and CDR2 from the germline V gene are MNHEY and SVGAGI.

DNA for the CDR3: TGTGCCAGCAGCCCTTCTAGCGGGCCATTCTCCCACTCCTACGAGCAGTACTTC. Residues: CASSPSSGPFSHSYEQYF. The V call is TRBV5-6, the J call TRBJ2-7; the match to TRBD2 covers 8 bases. V gave up 4 bases and J gave up 0 bases; unmatched junction bases: 15. The CDR3 covers 18 residues. Germline V CDR1 and CDR2: SGHDT, YYEEEE.

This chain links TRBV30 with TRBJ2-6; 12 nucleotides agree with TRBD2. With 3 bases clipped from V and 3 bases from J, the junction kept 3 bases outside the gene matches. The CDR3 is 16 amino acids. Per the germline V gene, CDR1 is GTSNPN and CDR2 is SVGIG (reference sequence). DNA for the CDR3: TGTGCCTGGAGACGACTAGCGGGAGTTGGGGCCAACGTCCTGACTTTC. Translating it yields CAWRRLAGVGANVLTF.

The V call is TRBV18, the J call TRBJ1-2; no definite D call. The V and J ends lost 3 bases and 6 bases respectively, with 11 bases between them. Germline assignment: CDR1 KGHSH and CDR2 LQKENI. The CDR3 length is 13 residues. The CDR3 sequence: CASSPRPADGYTF. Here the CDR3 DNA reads TGTGCCAGCTCACCGCGGCCTGCCGATGGCTACACCTTC.

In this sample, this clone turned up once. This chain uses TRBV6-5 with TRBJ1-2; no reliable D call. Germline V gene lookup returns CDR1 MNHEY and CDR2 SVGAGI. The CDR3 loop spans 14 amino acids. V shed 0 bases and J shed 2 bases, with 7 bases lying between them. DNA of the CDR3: TGTGCCAGCAGTTACTCGCGGTCGAACTATGGCTACACCTTC. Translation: CASSYSRSNYGYTF.